The 14 T cell receptor beta chains reported below all come from one sample, sequenced in a study of identical twins. A single record per CDR3 protein comes from TCRdb applying MiXCR to the 5' RACE reads. The sample contains about 240,000 distinct CDR3 sequences, about 10% of which appear only once. Input material: memory T cells sorted from blood. Every receptor here comes from a man aged 50 or older in good health.

This clonotype has just a few counts. The chain carries TRBV5-1 and TRBJ1-2, with 7 bases fitting TRBD1. Trimming removed 5 bases from V and 8 bases from J; junction bases left unmatched: 12. The CDR3 extends over 14 amino acids. The germline V gene encodes CDR1 SGHRS and CDR2 YFSETQ. CDR3 sequence reads: CASRAGTDPNGYTF. The CDR3 DNA reads TGCGCCAGCAGGGCAGGGACAGACCCTAACGGCTACACCTTC.

At least ten counts were recorded for this clonotype. The chain links TRBV28 to TRBJ2-7; possibly TRBD2 for D (7 bases). Trimming pared 2 bases from V and 4 bases from J, leaving 15 bases between. In germline, CDR1 is MDHEN, CDR2 SYDVKM. The CDR3 is 15 residues long. DNA for the CDR3: TGTGCCAGCAGTTTACCCGACGGGGGGCGATACGAGCAGTACTTC. Encoded protein: CASSLPDGGRYEQYF.

This clonotype was counted only a few times. J is TRBJ2-1 and V is TRBV24-1, with 9 bases identical to TRBD1. The V segment lost 3 bases and the J segment 2 bases; nucleotides outside the gene matches: 7. Germline loops: CDR1 KGHDR, CDR2 SFDVKD. This CDR3 contains 17 residues. CDR3 DNA sequence: TGTGCCACCAGTGATCCCGACAGGGGGGATGCCTACAATGAGCAGTTCTTC. This translates into CATSDPDRGDAYNEQFF.

This clonotype was seen at least ten times. The chain couples TRBV12-3 or TRBV12-4 to TRBJ2-5; D not certain. The CDR3 extends over 13 amino acids. V was pared by 3 bases and J by 4 bases, with 9 bases between. The CDR3 sequence: CASSFRQGETQYF. CDR3 in DNA: TGTGCCAGCAGTTTCCGACAAGGAGAGACCCAGTACTTC.

This clonotype has ten or more counts. The rearrangement joins TRBV20-1 to TRBJ2-7, with D maybe TRBD2 (5 bases). This CDR3 spans 13 amino acids. V was clipped by 5 bases and J by 3 bases, with 14 bases between them. Germline V gives CDR1 DFQATT, CDR2 SNEGSKA (reference sequence). CDR3 sequence: CSAGSMVRYEQYF. CDR3 bases: TGCAGTGCTGGGAGTATGGTGCGCTACGAGCAGTACTTC.

This clonotype was counted between two and nine times. The chain recombines TRBV19 with TRBJ1-6, with 7 bases fitting TRBD1. CDR1 is LNHDA, CDR2 SQIVND, per germline (reference sequence). The trim removed 3 bases at V and 9 bases at J, leaving 5 bases unmatched. There are 14 residues in the CDR3. The CDR3 sequence: CASSMSQGGSPLHF. DNA of the CDR3: TGTGCCAGTAGTATGAGCCAGGGGGGTTCACCCCTCCACTTT.

The V gene is TRBV29-1, the J gene TRBJ2-3, with D possibly being TRBD1 or TRBD2 (6 bases each). Per germline, CDR1 SQVTM and CDR2 ANQGSEA. The CDR3 has 12 residues. V dropped 0 bases and J dropped 7 bases, with 8 bases sitting between them. CDR3 in amino acids: CSVEEGGYTQYF. The DNA of the CDR3 is TGCAGCGTTGAAGAAGGGGGGTATACGCAGTATTTT.

This chain connects TRBV9 to TRBJ2-6, with 9 bases lining up with TRBD1. The CDR3 runs 22 residues. Germline values: CDR1 SGDLS, CDR2 YYNGEE. V lost 0 bases, J lost 0 bases, and 16 bases stayed unmatched. This CDR3 reads CASSVVRTGVDFGASGANVLTF. The CDR3 DNA follows: TGTGCCAGCAGCGTAGTGAGGACAGGGGTAGATTTTGGAGCCTCTGGGGCCAACGTCCTGACTTTC.

This clonotype was picked up a small number of times. The gene calls are TRBV6-1 and TRBJ2-6; D not resolved. The CDR3 contains 16 residues. The germline CDR1 and CDR2 sequences are MNHNS and SASEGT. V shed 7 bases and J shed 2 bases, with 15 bases lying between them. The CDR3 reads CASTPKLRTGANVLTF. In DNA, the CDR3 is TGTGCCAGCACCCCTAAACTGAGGACTGGGGCCAACGTCCTGACTTTC.

In this sample, this clonotype turned up many times. The rearrangement uses TRBV6-5 and TRBJ2-5; D perhaps matches TRBD1 (7 bases). CDR1 MNHEY and CDR2 SVGAGI come from the germline V gene. This CDR3 has 17 residues. Trimming cost V 2 bases and J 2 bases, with 18 bases left between them. CDR3 protein: CASSYKPGGLRQETQYF. CDR3 nucleotides: TGTGCCAGCAGTTACAAGCCAGGGGGGTTAAGACAAGAGACCCAGTACTTC.

Only a few counts were recorded for this clonotype. The rearrangement joins TRBV4-1 to TRBJ2-6; D gene ambiguous. The CDR3 is made up of 15 amino acids. V shed 1 base and J shed 2 bases, with 6 bases lying between them. Germline CDR1 and CDR2: MGHRA and YSYEKL. The chain's CDR3 is CASSQGYAGANVLTF. The CDR3 nucleotides read TGCGCCAGCAGCCAAGGCTATGCTGGGGCCAACGTCCTGACTTTC.

This clonotype was recorded a few times. The CDR3 reads CASSLVGGWTEAFF. The CDR3 DNA sequence: TGTGCCAGCAGCTTAGTTGGGGGATGGACTGAAGCTTTCTTT. The gene calls are TRBV7-2 and TRBJ1-1, with D maybe TRBD1 (5 bases). V was shortened by 1 base and J by 5 bases, with 11 bases between the two germline ends. The CDR3 is 14 amino acids. Germline V lookup: CDR1 SGHTA, CDR2 FQGNSA.

The chain uses TRBV11-2 and TRBJ1-2; 8 bases agree with TRBD1. Trimming took 0 bases from V and 8 from J; bases not matched to a gene: 8. The germline V gene has CDR1 SGHAT and CDR2 FQNNGV. This CDR3 region has 15 residues. CDR3 sequence reads: CASSLDRDRLGGYTF. DNA of the CDR3: TGTGCCAGCAGCTTAGATCGGGACAGGCTTGGAGGCTACACCTTC.

This clonotype was counted a few times. J is TRBJ2-7 and V is TRBV9; 8 positions match TRBD2. Unmatched junction bases numbered 10, after V lost 2 bases and J lost 6 bases. Germline V gene data show CDR1 as SGDLS and CDR2 as YYNGEE. This CDR3 has 15 amino acids. CDR3 in amino acids: CASSVAVTSVSEQYF. The CDR3 region has the DNA TGTGCCAGCAGCGTTGCGGTGACTAGCGTCTCCGAGCAGTACTTC.